What follows is one T cell receptor (beta chain) and its context. Its target is unknown. The authors ran a second PCR of 7 to 11 cycles using a sample-barcoded 5' primer and a J-beta primer mix. Each cDNA molecule was tagged by a template-switch adaptor with 12 random nucleotides. TCRdb reprocessed the 5' RACE reads via MiXCR and lists one record per CDR3 protein. The sample holds approximately 1,000,000 distinct CDR3 sequences; about two fifths are singletons and the top ten take about 12%. The ends were cut back, 2 bases at V and 2 bases at J, with 10 bases in the middle. Germline V gene lookup returns CDR1 SGHDT and CDR2 YYEEEE. The CDR3 is 14 residues long. The data were taken from a study of blood T cells in healthy people across ages. Study observations and caveats: Per million T cells, TCR beta diversity dropped roughly linearly as age increased.

Caucasian, healthy and from Russia, the donors were aged between 6 and 90. Sequenced material: blood. The chain couples TRBV5-6 to TRBJ2-5, with D perhaps matching TRBD1 or TRBD2 (5 bases each). The sequence was obtained from a young man in good health. CDR3 bases: TGTGCCAGCAGCTTCGGGACCCGTCAAGAGACCCAGTACTTC. This codes for CASSFGTRQETQYF.